Described below is a single T cell receptor beta chain sequence and its context. Its antigen is not identified. The sample belongs to a study of T-cell reconstitution after alpha-beta-depleted transplantation in children. Study results and caveats: From surviving recipient T cells and thymic progenitors came the high day-60 TCRbeta diversity observed in some patients.

The library targeted TCRbeta and was prepared with unique molecular identifiers. TCRdb called the PCR reads again in MiXCR, with one record for every CDR3 protein. The sample lists approximately 430,000 distinct CDR3 sequences; roughly 17% were seen once. This specimen consisted of PBMCs, mostly from graft donor cells, obtained 360 days after TCRalphabeta/CD19-depleted stem cell transplant. This TCR derives from a boy under two years old who had a stem cell transplant for Wiskott-Aldrich syndrome, so the T cells may come from the graft donor.

CDR3 protein: CASSVKPRGARAKNIQYF. The CDR3 bases are TGTGCCAGCAGTGTCAAACCGAGGGGGGCCCGGGCCAAAAACATTCAGTACTTC. The chain recombines TRBV11-2 with TRBJ2-4; D may be TRBD1 or TRBD2 (6 bases each). CDR1 is SGHAT, CDR2 FQNNGV, per germline. This CDR3 comprises 18 residues. With 6 bases removed from V and 1 base from J, the gap between germline ends came to 22 bases. Full variable domain (rest looked up from reference TRBV11-2 and TRBJ2-4): EAGVAQSPRYKIIEKRQSVAFWCNPISGHATLYWYQQILGQGPKLLIQFQNNGVVDDSQLPKDRFSAERLKGVDSTLKIQPAKLEDSAVYLCASSVKPRGARAKNIQYFGAGTRLSVL.